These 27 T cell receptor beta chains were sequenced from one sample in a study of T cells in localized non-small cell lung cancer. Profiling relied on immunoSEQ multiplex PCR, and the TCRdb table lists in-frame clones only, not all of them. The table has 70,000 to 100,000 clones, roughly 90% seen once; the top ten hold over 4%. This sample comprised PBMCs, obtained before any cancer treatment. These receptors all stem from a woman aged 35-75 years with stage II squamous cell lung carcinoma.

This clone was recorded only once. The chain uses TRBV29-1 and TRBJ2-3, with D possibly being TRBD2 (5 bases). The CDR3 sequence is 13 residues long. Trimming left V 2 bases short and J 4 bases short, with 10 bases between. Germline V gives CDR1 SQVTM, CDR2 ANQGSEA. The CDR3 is CSVERTSADTQYF. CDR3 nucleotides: TGCAGCGTTGAAAGGACTTCGGCAGATACGCAGTATTTT.

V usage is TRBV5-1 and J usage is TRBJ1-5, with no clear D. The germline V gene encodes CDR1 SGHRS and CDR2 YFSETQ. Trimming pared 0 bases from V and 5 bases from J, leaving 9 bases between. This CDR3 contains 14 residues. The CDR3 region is CASSLAGEDQPQHF. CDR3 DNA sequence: TGCGCCAGCAGCTTGGCTGGGGAGGATCAGCCCCAGCATTTT.

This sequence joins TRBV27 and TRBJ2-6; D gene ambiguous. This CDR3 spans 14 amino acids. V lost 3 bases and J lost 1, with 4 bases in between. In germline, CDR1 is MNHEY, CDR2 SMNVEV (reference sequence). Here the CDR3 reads CASSLGSGANVLTF. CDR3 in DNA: TGTGCCAGCAGTTTGGGGTCTGGGGCCAACGTCCTGACTTTC.

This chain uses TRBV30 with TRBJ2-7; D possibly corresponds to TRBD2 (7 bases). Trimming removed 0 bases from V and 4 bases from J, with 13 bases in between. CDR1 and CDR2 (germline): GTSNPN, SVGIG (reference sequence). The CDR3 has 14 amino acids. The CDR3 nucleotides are TGTGCCTGGAGTGTAGGGGGGGAACTATACGAGCAGTACTTC. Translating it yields CAWSVGGELYEQYF.

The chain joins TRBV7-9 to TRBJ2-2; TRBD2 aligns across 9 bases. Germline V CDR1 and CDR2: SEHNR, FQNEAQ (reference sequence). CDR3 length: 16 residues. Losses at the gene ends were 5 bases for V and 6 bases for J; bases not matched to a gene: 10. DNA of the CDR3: TGTGCCAGCAGCCAGGGACTAGCCGAACCCCCCGGGGAGCTGTTTTTT. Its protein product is CASSQGLAEPPGELFF.

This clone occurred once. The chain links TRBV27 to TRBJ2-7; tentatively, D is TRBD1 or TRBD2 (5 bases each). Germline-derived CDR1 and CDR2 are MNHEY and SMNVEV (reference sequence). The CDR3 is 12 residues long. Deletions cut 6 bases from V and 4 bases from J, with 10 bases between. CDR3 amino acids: CASRVGPYEQYF. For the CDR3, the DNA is TGTGCCAGCAGGGTGGGACCTTACGAGCAGTACTTC.

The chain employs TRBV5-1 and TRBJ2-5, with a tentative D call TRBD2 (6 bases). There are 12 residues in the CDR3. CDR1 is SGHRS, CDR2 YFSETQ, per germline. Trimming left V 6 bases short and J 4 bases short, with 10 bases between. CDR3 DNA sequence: TGCGCCAGCAAGGAGGGGTCAGAGACCCAGTACTTC. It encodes CASKEGSETQYF.

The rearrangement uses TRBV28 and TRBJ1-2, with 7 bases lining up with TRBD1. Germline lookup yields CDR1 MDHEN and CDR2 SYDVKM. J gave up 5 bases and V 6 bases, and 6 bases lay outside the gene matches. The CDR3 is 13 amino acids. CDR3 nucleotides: TGTGCCAGCAGGAAGACAGGGACTTATGGCTACACCTTC. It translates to CASRKTGTYGYTF.

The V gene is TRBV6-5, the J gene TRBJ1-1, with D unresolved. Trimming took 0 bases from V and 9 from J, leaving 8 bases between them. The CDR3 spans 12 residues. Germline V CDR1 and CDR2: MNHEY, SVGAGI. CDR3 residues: CASSYSPGKAFF. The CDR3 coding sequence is TGTGCCAGCAGTTACTCACCCGGGAAAGCTTTCTTT.

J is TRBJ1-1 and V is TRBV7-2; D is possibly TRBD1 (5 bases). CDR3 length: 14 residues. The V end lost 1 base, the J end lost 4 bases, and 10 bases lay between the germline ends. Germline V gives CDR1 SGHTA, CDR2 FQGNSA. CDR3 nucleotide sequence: TGTGCCAGCAGCTTAGGTCCCAGGGCCACTGAAGCTTTCTTT. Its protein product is CASSLGPRATEAFF.

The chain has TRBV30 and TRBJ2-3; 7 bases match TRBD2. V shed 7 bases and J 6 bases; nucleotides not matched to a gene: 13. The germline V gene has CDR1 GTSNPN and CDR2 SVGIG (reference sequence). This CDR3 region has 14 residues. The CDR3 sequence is CASRGVFMPDTQYF. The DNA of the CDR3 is TGTGCCTCCCGGGGGGTCTTCATGCCGGATACGCAGTATTTT.

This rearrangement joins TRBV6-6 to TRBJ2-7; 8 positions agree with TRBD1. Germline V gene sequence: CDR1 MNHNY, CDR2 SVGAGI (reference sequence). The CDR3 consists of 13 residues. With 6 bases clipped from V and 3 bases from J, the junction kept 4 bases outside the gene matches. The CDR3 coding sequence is TGTGCCAGCAGCCTTGGGACAGGCTACGAGCAGTACTTC. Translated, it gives CASSLGTGYEQYF.

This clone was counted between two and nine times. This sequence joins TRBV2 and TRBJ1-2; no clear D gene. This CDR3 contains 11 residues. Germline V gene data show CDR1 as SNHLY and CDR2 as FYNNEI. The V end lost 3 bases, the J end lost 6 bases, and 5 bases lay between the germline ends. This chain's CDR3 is CASSEVDGYTF. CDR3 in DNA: TGTGCCAGCAGTGAGGTGGATGGCTACACCTTC.

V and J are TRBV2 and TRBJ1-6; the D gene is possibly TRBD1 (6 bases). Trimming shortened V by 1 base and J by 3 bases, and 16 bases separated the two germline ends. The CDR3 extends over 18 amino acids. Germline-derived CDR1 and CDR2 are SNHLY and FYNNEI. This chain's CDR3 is CASSEEAARGIYNSPLHF. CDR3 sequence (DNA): TGTGCCAGCAGTGAAGAGGCGGCCAGGGGAATCTATAATTCACCCCTCCACTTT.

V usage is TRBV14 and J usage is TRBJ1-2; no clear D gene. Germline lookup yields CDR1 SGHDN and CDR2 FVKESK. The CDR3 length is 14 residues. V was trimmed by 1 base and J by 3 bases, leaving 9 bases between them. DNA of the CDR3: TGTGCCAGCAGCCAAGGATCTAGAGACTATGGCTACACCTTC. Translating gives CASSQGSRDYGYTF.

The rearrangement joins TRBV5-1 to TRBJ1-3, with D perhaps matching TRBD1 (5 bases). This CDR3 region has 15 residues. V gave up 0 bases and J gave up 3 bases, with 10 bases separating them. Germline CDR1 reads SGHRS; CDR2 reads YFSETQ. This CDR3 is CASSLGRGYGNTIYF. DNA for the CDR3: TGCGCCAGCAGCTTGGGTAGGGGTTATGGAAACACCATATATTTT.

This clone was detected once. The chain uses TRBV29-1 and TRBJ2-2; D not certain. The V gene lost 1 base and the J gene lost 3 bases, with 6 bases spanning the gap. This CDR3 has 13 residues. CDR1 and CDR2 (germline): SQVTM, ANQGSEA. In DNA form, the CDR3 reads TGCAGCGTTGAAGCAGGATACACCGGGGAGCTGTTTTTT. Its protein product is CSVEAGYTGELFF.

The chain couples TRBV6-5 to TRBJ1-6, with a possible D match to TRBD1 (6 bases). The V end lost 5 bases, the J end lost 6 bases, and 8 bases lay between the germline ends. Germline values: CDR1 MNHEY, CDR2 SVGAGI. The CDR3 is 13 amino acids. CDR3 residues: CASSRGVNSPLHF. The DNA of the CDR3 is TGTGCCAGCAGTAGGGGGGTTAATTCACCCCTCCACTTT.

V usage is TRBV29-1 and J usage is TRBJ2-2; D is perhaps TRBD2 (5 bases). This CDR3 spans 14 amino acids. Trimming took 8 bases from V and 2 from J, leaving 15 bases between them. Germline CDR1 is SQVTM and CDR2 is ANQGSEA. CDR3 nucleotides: TGCAGCATCGAGGGTCAGGCTAACACCGGGGAGCTGTTTTTT. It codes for CSIEGQANTGELFF.

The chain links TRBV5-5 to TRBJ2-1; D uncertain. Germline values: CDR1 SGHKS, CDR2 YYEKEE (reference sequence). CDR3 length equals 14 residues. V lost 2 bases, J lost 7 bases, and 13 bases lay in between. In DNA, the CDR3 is TGTGCCAGCAGCTTAGGACCCGGCGGTAATGAGCAGTTCTTC. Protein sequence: CASSLGPGGNEQFF. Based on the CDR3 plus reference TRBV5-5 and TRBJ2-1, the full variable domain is DAGVTQSPTHLIKTRGQQVTLRCSPISGHKSVSWYQQVLGQGPQFIFQYYEKEERGRGNFPDRFSARQFPNYSSELNVNALLLGDSALYLCASSLGPGGNEQFFGPGTRLTVL.

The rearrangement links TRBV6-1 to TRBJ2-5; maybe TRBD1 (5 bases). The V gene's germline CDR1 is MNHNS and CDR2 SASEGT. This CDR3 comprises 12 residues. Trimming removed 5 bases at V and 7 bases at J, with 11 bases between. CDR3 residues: CASSSRAATQYF. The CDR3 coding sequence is TGTGCCAGCAGTTCCAGGGCCGCGACCCAGTACTTC.

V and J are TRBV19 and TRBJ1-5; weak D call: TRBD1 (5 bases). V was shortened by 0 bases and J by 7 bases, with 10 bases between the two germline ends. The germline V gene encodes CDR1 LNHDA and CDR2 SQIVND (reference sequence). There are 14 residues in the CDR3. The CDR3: CASSIDQGPQPQHF. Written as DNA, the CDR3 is TGTGCCAGTAGTATAGATCAGGGCCCACAGCCCCAGCATTTT. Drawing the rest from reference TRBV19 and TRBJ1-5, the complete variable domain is DGGITQSPKYLFRKEGQNVTLSCEQNLNHDAMYWYRQDPGQGLRLIYYSQIVNDFQKGDIAEGYSVSREKKESFPLTVTSAQKNPTAFYLCASSIDQGPQPQHFGDGTRLSIL.

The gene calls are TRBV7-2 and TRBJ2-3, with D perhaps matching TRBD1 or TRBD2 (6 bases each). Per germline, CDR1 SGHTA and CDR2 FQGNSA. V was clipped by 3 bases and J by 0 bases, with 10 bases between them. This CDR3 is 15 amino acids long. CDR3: CASSFLGGSTDTQYF. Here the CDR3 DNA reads TGTGCCAGCAGCTTCCTAGGGGGGAGCACAGATACGCAGTATTTT.

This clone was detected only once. DNA of the CDR3: TGTGCCAGCAGCAATAGGGGGGCTAGGACAGTAGCTAACTATGGCTACACCTTC. Protein: CASSNRGARTVANYGYTF. This rearrangement joins TRBV7-9 to TRBJ1-2, with D possibly TRBD1 on 6 matching bases. The CDR3 has 18 amino acids. The V gene's germline CDR1 is SEHNR and CDR2 FQNEAQ (reference sequence). The V and J ends lost 5 bases and 0 bases respectively, with 22 bases between them.

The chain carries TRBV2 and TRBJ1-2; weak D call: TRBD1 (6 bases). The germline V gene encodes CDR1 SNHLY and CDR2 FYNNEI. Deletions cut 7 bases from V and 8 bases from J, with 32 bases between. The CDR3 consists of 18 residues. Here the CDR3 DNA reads TGTGCCAGCACCCCACCGGCCGGACTAACAGGGAGCGCAAAGGGCTACACCTTC. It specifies CASTPPAGLTGSAKGYTF. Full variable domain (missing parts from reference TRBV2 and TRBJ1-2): EPEVTQTPSHQVTQMGQEVILRCVPISNHLYFYWYRQILGQKVEFLVSFYNNEISEKSEIFDDQFSVERPDGSNFTLKIRSTKLEDSAMYFCASTPPAGLTGSAKGYTFGSGTRLTVV.

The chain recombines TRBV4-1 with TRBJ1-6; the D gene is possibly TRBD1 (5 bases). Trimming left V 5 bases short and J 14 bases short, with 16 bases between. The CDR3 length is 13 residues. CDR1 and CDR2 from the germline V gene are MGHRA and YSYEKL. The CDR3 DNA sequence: TGCGCCAGCAGCGCCCGAGCCCTGGGGGCCCTCCACTTT. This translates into CASSARALGALHF.

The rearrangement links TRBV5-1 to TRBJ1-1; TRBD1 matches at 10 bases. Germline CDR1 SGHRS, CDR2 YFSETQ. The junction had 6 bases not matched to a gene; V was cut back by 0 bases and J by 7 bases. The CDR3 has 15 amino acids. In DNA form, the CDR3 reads TGCGCCAGCAGCTTGGAAGGGACAGGGGCCCTTGAAGCTTTCTTT. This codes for CASSLEGTGALEAFF.